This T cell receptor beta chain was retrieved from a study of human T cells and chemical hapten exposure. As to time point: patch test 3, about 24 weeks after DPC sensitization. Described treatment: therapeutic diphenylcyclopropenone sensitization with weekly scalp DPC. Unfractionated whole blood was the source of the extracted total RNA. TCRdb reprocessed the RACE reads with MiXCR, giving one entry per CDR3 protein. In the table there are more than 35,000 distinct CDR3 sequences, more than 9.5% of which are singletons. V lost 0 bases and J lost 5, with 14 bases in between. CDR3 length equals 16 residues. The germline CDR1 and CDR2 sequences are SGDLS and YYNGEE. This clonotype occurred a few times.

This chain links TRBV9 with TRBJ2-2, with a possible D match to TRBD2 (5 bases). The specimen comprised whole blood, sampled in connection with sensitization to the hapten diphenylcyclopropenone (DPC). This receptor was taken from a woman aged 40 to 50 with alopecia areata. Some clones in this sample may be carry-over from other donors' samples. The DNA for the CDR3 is TGTGCCAGCAGCGTAGAGTCTAGCCCGGGAACCGGGGAGCTGTTTTTT. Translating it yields CASSVESSPGTGELFF. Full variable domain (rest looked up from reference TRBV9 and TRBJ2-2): DSGVTQTPKHLITATGQRVTLRCSPRSGDLSVYWYQQSLDQGLQFLIQYYNGEERAKGNILERFSAQQFPDLHSELNLSSLELGDSALYFCASSVESSPGTGELFFGEGSRLTVL.